Given below is one TCR beta chain in context. The V end lost 5 bases, the J end lost 11 bases, and 16 bases lay between the germline ends. The CDR3 runs to 13 residues. Germline loops: CDR1 SEHNR, CDR2 FQNEAQ (reference sequence). The method was immunoSEQ multiplex PCR; TCRdb's version includes in-frame clones alone and lacks a portion of them. The sample includes 200,000 to 250,000 clones, approximately 80% of them seen just once. The data derive from a study of blood T cell repertoires in COVID-19. The sequencing sample was made of peripheral blood. This clonotype was sampled from a woman older than 75 with COVID-19, enrolled during active disease. J is TRBJ1-5 and V is TRBV7-9, with D possibly being TRBD1 (6 bases). The CDR3 coding sequence is TGTGCCAGCAGCCTGGACAGAGGTCCGGCCCAGCATTTT. Its protein is CASSLDRGPAQHF.